The 24 T cell receptor beta chains in this list originate from one sample, sequenced in a study of T cells after yellow fever vaccination. TCRdb re-analysed the 5' RACE reads in MiXCR, keeping a single row per CDR3 protein. The sample consists of some 420,000 distinct CDR3 sequences, 18% of them appearing once. The sample was PBMCs, taken before the yellow fever booster vaccination. The receptor set was obtained from a young man who received the YFV17D yellow fever vaccine.

The CDR3 here is CASSLAGQGVLYV. The CDR3 region has the DNA TGCGCCAGCAGCTTGGCAGGGCAGGGGGTCCTGTACGTC. This chain links TRBV5-1 with TRBJ2-7, with 7 bases matching TRBD1. The CDR3 is 13 amino acids. Germline CDR1 reads SGHRS; CDR2 reads YFSETQ. Trimming at V came to 0 bases and at J to 12 bases, leaving 9 bases not matched to a gene.

V is TRBV28 and J is TRBJ2-5, with D possibly being TRBD2 (5 bases). Germline assignment: CDR1 MDHEN and CDR2 SYDVKM. CDR3 size: 13 residues. Trimming cost V 6 bases and J 5 bases, with 13 bases left between them. The CDR3 sequence is CASRRTEAETQYF. CDR3 nucleotide sequence: TGTGCCAGCAGAAGGACGGAGGCTGAGACCCAGTACTTC. The variable domain in full, with the rest retrieved from reference TRBV28 and TRBJ2-5, is DVKVTQSSRYLVKRTGEKVFLECVQDMDHENMFWYRQDPGLGLRLIYFSYDVKMKEKGDIPEGYSVSREKKERFSLILESASTNQTSMYLCASRRTEAETQYFGPGTRLLVL.

The chain joins TRBV7-6 to TRBJ1-4, with TRBD1 as a possible D gene (6 bases). The germline gives CDR1 SGHVS, CDR2 FNYEAQ. This CDR3 contains 15 residues. V lost 5 bases to trimming and J lost 7 bases, with 17 bases between them. CDR3 coding DNA: TGTGCCAGCAGCCCCGGGGGGGGCTTGGGTGAAAAACTGTTTTTT. It specifies CASSPGGGLGEKLFF.

The gene calls are TRBV28 and TRBJ2-5, with D perhaps TRBD2 (6 bases). The V end was cut by 0 bases, the J end by 5 bases, with 19 bases between. CDR1 and CDR2 from the germline V gene are MDHEN and SYDVKM. The CDR3 totals 17 residues. CDR3 sequence reads: CASSLWSVGSGRETQYF. The CDR3, as DNA: TGTGCCAGCAGTTTATGGTCGGTTGGCTCGGGGAGGGAGACCCAGTACTTC. Full variable domain (remainder filled in from reference TRBV28 and TRBJ2-5): DVKVTQSSRYLVKRTGEKVFLECVQDMDHENMFWYRQDPGLGLRLIYFSYDVKMKEKGDIPEGYSVSREKKERFSLILESASTNQTSMYLCASSLWSVGSGRETQYFGPGTRLLVL.

This clonotype was detected only a few times. The V gene is TRBV6-6, the J gene TRBJ2-7, with no clear D. The CDR3 spans 13 residues. Between the trimmed V and J ends, which lost 4 bases and 2 bases, there was a span of 9 bases. Germline V gene sequence: CDR1 MNHNY, CDR2 SVGAGI (reference sequence). The CDR3 protein is CASSSSPTYEQYV. Written as DNA, the CDR3 is TGTGCCAGCAGTTCGAGCCCGACCTACGAGCAGTACGTC.

This sequence joins TRBV20-1 and TRBJ1-2; no reliable D call. The CDR3 is 14 amino acids. Germline lookup yields CDR1 DFQATT and CDR2 SNEGSKA (reference sequence). The V end was cut by 5 bases, the J end by 3 bases, with 16 bases between. Written as DNA, the CDR3 is TGCAGTGCTGCCGCCCCGGACCGGTACTATGGCTACACCTTC. It yields the protein CSAAAPDRYYGYTF.

V gene TRBV12-3 or TRBV12-4 combines with J gene TRBJ1-1, with D unclear. V was cut by 1 base and J by 1 base, with 10 bases left in between. CDR3 size: 15 residues. The CDR3: CASSLEVQTNTEAFF. CDR3 DNA: TGTGCCAGCAGTTTAGAAGTACAAACGAACACTGAAGCTTTCTTT.

This clonotype occurred a few times. The J gene is TRBJ2-7, the V gene TRBV10-3; tentative D call: TRBD2 (5 bases). Germline assignment: CDR1 ENHRY and CDR2 SYGVKD. V dropped 7 bases and J dropped 3 bases, with 16 bases sitting between them. The CDR3 length is 14 residues. The CDR3 loop is CAINPSGPIYEQYF. The CDR3 DNA follows: TGTGCCATCAATCCGAGCGGACCCATCTACGAGCAGTACTTC.

The CDR3 is CSASRTALQETQYF. DNA for the CDR3: TGCAGTGCTAGTAGGACAGCACTTCAAGAGACCCAGTACTTC. V and J are TRBV20-1 and TRBJ2-5, with a tentative D call TRBD1 (6 bases). Germline CDR1 DFQATT, CDR2 SNEGSKA (reference sequence). The CDR3 extends over 14 amino acids. Deletions cut 3 bases from V and 2 bases from J, with 13 bases between.

This chain uses TRBV19 with TRBJ1-5; D is uncertain. The CDR3 has 15 residues. The germline gives CDR1 LNHDA, CDR2 SQIVND (reference sequence). V lost 5 bases, J lost 0 bases, and 11 bases lay in between. This CDR3 reads CASSWSDYSNQPQHF. CDR3 DNA sequence: TGTGCCAGTAGTTGGTCGGACTATAGCAATCAGCCCCAGCATTTT. The full variable domain, its missing parts supplied by reference TRBV19 and TRBJ1-5, is DGGITQSPKYLFRKEGQNVTLSCEQNLNHDAMYWYRQDPGQGLRLIYYSQIVNDFQKGDIAEGYSVSREKKESFPLTVTSAQKNPTAFYLCASSWSDYSNQPQHFGDGTRLSIL.

The chain employs TRBV6-6 and TRBJ1-5; weak D call: TRBD1 (6 bases). This CDR3 is 14 amino acids long. Trimming left V 7 bases short and J 2 bases short, with 12 bases between. Germline CDR1 reads MNHNY; CDR2 reads SVGAGI (reference sequence). Written as DNA, the CDR3 is TGTGCCAGCACTAACAGGGCTGGCAATCAGCCCCAGCATTTT. Protein: CASTNRAGNQPQHF.

Only a few counts were recorded for this clonotype. The chain has TRBV4-3 and TRBJ2-5; D tentatively reads TRBD1 or TRBD2 (5 bases each). Looked up from germline, CDR1 is LGHNA and CDR2 is YSLEER. The CDR3 totals 14 residues. V lost 2 bases and J 5 bases, leaving 12 bases between the germline ends. CDR3 amino acids: CASSQMGRGETQYF. CDR3 nucleotides: TGCGCCAGCAGCCAAATGGGACGTGGGGAGACCCAGTACTTC.

The chain carries TRBV6-5 and TRBJ1-2; 7 nucleotides agree with TRBD1. Per the germline V gene, CDR1 is MNHEY and CDR2 is SVGAGI. J lost 0 bases, V lost 4 bases, and 8 bases had no gene match. This CDR3 comprises 16 residues. The CDR3 DNA sequence: TGTGCCAGCAGTTTGACAGGGTTGGGATCTAACTATGGCTACACCTTC. Protein: CASSLTGLGSNYGYTF.

This clonotype was detected only a few times. The CDR3 DNA reads as TGTGCCAGCAGATCACAGGGGATGAGCGGCTACACCTTC. This encodes CASRSQGMSGYTF. This chain links TRBV6-5 with TRBJ1-2; TRBD1 agrees at 7 bases. Losses at the gene ends were 6 bases for V and 8 bases for J; bases not matched to a gene: 9. The CDR3 extends over 13 amino acids. From germline, CDR1 is MNHEY and CDR2 SVGAGI.

In DNA, the CDR3 is TGTGCCAGCAGAGCTACGGGGGGCACCGGGGAGCTGTTTTTT. This codes for CASRATGGTGELFF. This rearrangement joins TRBV9 to TRBJ2-2, with TRBD2 identical over 7 bases. Trimming took 5 bases from V and 4 from J; bases not matched to a gene: 5. Looked up from germline, CDR1 is SGDLS and CDR2 is YYNGEE. The CDR3 sequence is 14 residues long.

Ten or more counts support this clonotype. The genes are TRBV18 and TRBJ1-1; D possibly corresponds to TRBD1 (5 bases). CDR3 length: 13 amino acids. V was clipped by 4 bases and J by 1 base, with 7 bases between them. From germline, CDR1 is KGHSH and CDR2 LQKENI. The chain's CDR3 is CASSQGRNTEAFF. Written as DNA, the CDR3 is TGTGCCAGCTCACAGGGACGGAACACTGAAGCTTTCTTT.

The chain combines TRBV7-9 with TRBJ2-2; the D is unclear. The germline gives CDR1 SEHNR, CDR2 FQNEAQ (reference sequence). The CDR3 contains 12 residues. V lost 5 bases to trimming and J lost 6 bases, with 7 bases between them. The CDR3 DNA follows: TGTGCCAGCAGCCCCCATCCCGGGGAGCTGTTTTTT. Protein sequence: CASSPHPGELFF.

The V gene is TRBV12-5, the J gene TRBJ2-7, with D possibly being TRBD1 (6 bases). Deletions cut 3 bases from V and 5 bases from J, with 11 bases between. CDR3 length: 13 residues. CDR1 is LGHNT, CDR2 FRNRAP, per germline. Written as DNA, the CDR3 is TGTGCTAGTGGTTTTACAGGGTCAAACGAGCAGTACTTC. This translates into CASGFTGSNEQYF. Complete variable domain (other parts from reference TRBV12-5 and TRBJ2-7): DARVTQTPRHKVTEMGQEVTMRCQPILGHNTVFWYRQTMMQGLELLAYFRNRAPLDDSGMPKDRFSAEMPDATLATLKIQPSEPRDSAVYFCASGFTGSNEQYFGPGTRLTVT.

This clonotype showed up many times. This chain uses TRBV12-3 or TRBV12-4 with TRBJ1-1; a possible D gene is TRBD1 (5 bases). Deletions cut 7 bases from V and 0 bases from J, with 12 bases between. This CDR3 region has 14 residues. The CDR3 loop reads CASTIKGLNTEAFF. CDR3 in DNA: TGTGCCAGCACTATCAAGGGGTTGAACACTGAAGCTTTCTTT.

The chain combines TRBV7-8 with TRBJ2-3, with a tentative D call TRBD2 (5 bases). The CDR3 is made up of 18 amino acids. V shed 5 bases and J shed 7 bases, with 28 bases lying between them. Germline V CDR1 and CDR2: SGHVS, FQNEAQ. The CDR3 DNA is TGTGCCAGCAGCCCGCGACGTCTATTAGAGGGCCCCTCGAATACGCAGTATTTT. As protein: CASSPRRLLEGPSNTQYF.

The rearrangement uses TRBV6-1 and TRBJ2-5; tentative D call: TRBD2 (6 bases). The CDR3 is 16 amino acids. Germline CDR1 is MNHNS and CDR2 is SASEGT. Trimming stripped 5 bases from V and 1 base from J, with 17 bases between. CDR3 sequence: CASSQPGDRLQETQYF. In DNA form, the CDR3 reads TGTGCCAGCAGTCAACCGGGGGACCGTCTCCAAGAGACCCAGTACTTC.

The J gene is TRBJ2-7, the V gene TRBV24-1, with a tentative D call TRBD1 (7 bases). Germline loops: CDR1 KGHDR, CDR2 SFDVKD. The CDR3 runs 13 residues. Deletions cut 9 bases from V and 5 bases from J, with 16 bases between. This chain's CDR3 is CATSAGGIDEQYF. The CDR3 nucleotides read TGTGCCACCTCGGCAGGGGGGATAGACGAGCAGTACTTC.

CDR3 sequence reads: CASSRGQAVRNTIYF. CDR3 bases: TGTGCCAGCAGCCGGGGACAGGCGGTCCGAAACACCATATATTTT. V is TRBV3-1 and J is TRBJ1-3; the match to TRBD1 covers 8 bases. The V segment lost 4 bases and the J segment 5 bases; nucleotides outside the gene matches: 7. CDR1 and CDR2 (germline): LGHDT, YNNKEL (reference sequence). CDR3 length: 15 amino acids.

This clonotype was found a few times. The gene calls are TRBV7-2 and TRBJ2-5; 10 nucleotides align to TRBD2. This CDR3 is 15 amino acids long. Germline V gene lookup returns CDR1 SGHTA and CDR2 FQGNSA. J lost 3 bases, V lost 6 bases, and 7 bases had no gene match. CDR3 residues: CASSPIAGGEETQYF. CDR3 DNA: TGTGCCAGCAGTCCGATAGCGGGGGGAGAAGAGACCCAGTACTTC.